Below, one T cell receptor (beta chain) is given with its context. The sample belongs to a study of OX40 agonist ivuxolimab in advanced cancers. Only in-frame clones appear in the TCRdb table, and some are missing; sequencing was by immunoSEQ multiplex PCR. Among some 34,000 clones listed, about 78% were seen once. The germline V gene has CDR1 MDHEN and CDR2 SYDVKM. Trimming took 7 bases from V and 1 from J; bases not matched to a gene: 6. This CDR3 region has 14 residues. This material consisted of CD4+ or CD8+ T cells sorted from blood, taken in a trial of the OX40 agonist ivuxolimab. The TCR originated in an adult with an advanced solid tumor such as melanoma, head and neck, liver or kidney cancer. The V call is TRBV28, the J call TRBJ1-1; 7 bases fit TRBD1. The CDR3 DNA follows: TGTGCCAGCATTTGGGGACAGACGAACACTGAAGCTTTCTTT. Amino acids: CASIWGQTNTEAFF.